The 8 T cell receptor beta chains below all came from one sample that was sequenced in a study of cytomegalovirus exposure and HLA in healthy donors. TCRdb keeps only in-frame clones here, not all; method: immunoSEQ multiplex PCR. This table holds 150,000 to 200,000 clones, 96% found once. Sequenced sample: PBMCs. These receptors came from a woman between 18 and 30 years old in good health and CMV-seronegative.

V usage is TRBV7-8 and J usage is TRBJ1-5, with TRBD1 identical over 7 bases. The CDR3 contains 15 residues. V was pared by 1 base and J by 3 bases, with 3 bases of the junction left unmatched. The germline gives CDR1 SGHVS, CDR2 FQNEAQ. The CDR3 region is CASSLGTGPNQPQHF. The DNA for the CDR3 is TGTGCCAGCAGCTTAGGGACAGGTCCCAATCAGCCCCAGCATTTT.

The rearrangement uses TRBV19 and TRBJ1-2, with TRBD1 matching 7 bases. The V segment lost 9 bases and the J segment 4 bases; nucleotides outside the gene matches: 17. CDR1 LNHDA and CDR2 SQIVND come from the germline V gene (reference sequence). The CDR3 totals 16 residues. The CDR3 coding sequence is TGTGCCAGCGCCGGGACAGCCTTGAGGAGTGGCTATGGCTACACCTTC. Translating it yields CASAGTALRSGYGYTF. The entire variable domain, with the rest obtained from reference TRBV19 and TRBJ1-2, is as follows: DGGITQSPKYLFRKEGQNVTLSCEQNLNHDAMYWYRQDPGQGLRLIYYSQIVNDFQKGDIAEGYSVSREKKESFPLTVTSAQKNPTAFYLCASAGTALRSGYGYTFGSGTRLTVV.

V usage is TRBV5-1 and J usage is TRBJ1-2; a weak D match, TRBD1 (5 bases). This CDR3 region has 15 residues. V dropped 1 base and J dropped 6 bases, with 16 bases sitting between them. CDR1 SGHRS and CDR2 YFSETQ come from the germline V gene. The CDR3 sequence: CASSLRGEGEHGYTF. Written as DNA, the CDR3 is TGCGCCAGCAGCTTGCGCGGGGAAGGGGAGCATGGCTACACCTTC.

The chain is built from TRBV9 and TRBJ2-1; 7 bases map to TRBD2. This CDR3 spans 14 amino acids. V shed 8 bases, J shed 5 bases, and the junction held 10 bases outside the gene matches. Per germline, CDR1 SGDLS and CDR2 YYNGEE. In DNA form, the CDR3 reads TGTGCCAGTGGAGGTGTGGGGGGGAACAATGAGCAGTTCTTC. Translating gives CASGGVGGNNEQFF.

J is TRBJ1-5 and V is TRBV9; TRBD1 might be the D (6 bases). V was cut by 0 bases and J by 4 bases, with 11 bases left in between. Germline CDR1 reads SGDLS; CDR2 reads YYNGEE. This CDR3 contains 15 residues. CDR3 residues: CASSVGAGENQPQHF. CDR3 sequence (DNA): TGTGCCAGCAGCGTAGGGGCAGGGGAGAATCAGCCCCAGCATTTT.

The genes are TRBV7-9 and TRBJ2-2; TRBD1 matches 8 bases. This CDR3 contains 16 residues. From germline, CDR1 is SEHNR and CDR2 FQNEAQ (reference sequence). J gave up 4 bases and V 4 bases, and 8 bases lay outside the gene matches. For the CDR3, the DNA is TGTGCCAGCAGCTCTTGGACAGGGTCGGGCACCGGGGAGCTGTTTTTT. It yields the protein CASSSWTGSGTGELFF.

The chain combines TRBV7-3 with TRBJ2-7, with TRBD2 matching over 8 bases. Germline lookup yields CDR1 SGHTA and CDR2 FQGTGA. V lost 2 bases to trimming and J lost 2 bases; unmatched junction nucleotides: 5. The CDR3 spans 15 residues. The CDR3 DNA sequence: TGTGCCAGCAGCTTAGCGGGGGGCTCCGCCTACGAGCAGTACTTC. This codes for CASSLAGGSAYEQYF.

V is TRBV7-8 and J is TRBJ2-5, with 10 bases aligning to TRBD2. This CDR3 is built from 16 residues. Trimming at V came to 5 bases and at J to 4 bases, leaving 10 bases not matched to a gene. Germline CDR1 and CDR2: SGHVS and FQNEAQ. The CDR3 here is CASSLPRAGGRETQYF. CDR3 nucleotide sequence: TGTGCCAGCAGCCTTCCCAGAGCGGGGGGGCGAGAGACCCAGTACTTC.